Shown below are 8 T cell receptor beta chains from a single sample sequenced in a study of T cell responses to AZD1222 COVID-19 vaccine. Profiled with immunoSEQ multiplex PCR; TCRdb holds only in-frame clones, not every one. Altogether under 140,000 clones are present, 65% to 85% being singletons, with the ten largest covering 3.5% to 5%. The sample consisted of peripheral blood, taken on day 0 of AZD1222 vaccination. All receptors derive from an adult in good health.

In this sample, this clone turned up a few times. The chain uses TRBV5-6 and TRBJ2-1; the match to TRBD2 covers 7 bases. Germline CDR1 SGHDT, CDR2 YYEEEE. The ends lost 4 bases at V and 4 bases at J; junction bases unmatched: 11. CDR3 length: 16 residues. CDR3 sequence reads: CASSGKEGLQYNEQFF. For the CDR3, the DNA is TGTGCCAGCAGCGGGAAGGAGGGACTACAATACAATGAGCAGTTCTTC.

The chain joins TRBV3-1 (or the pseudogene TRBV3-2) to TRBJ2-1; D is ambiguous. CDR1 LGHDT and CDR2 YNNKEL come from the germline V gene (reference sequence). The CDR3 totals 11 residues. Trimming stripped 3 bases from V and 9 bases from J, with 6 bases between. CDR3 in amino acids: CASSQMSEQFF. DNA of the CDR3: TGTGCCAGCAGCCAGATGAGTGAGCAGTTCTTC.

The chain carries TRBV28 and TRBJ2-1; 7 nucleotides align to TRBD2. The germline gives CDR1 MDHEN, CDR2 SYDVKM. This CDR3 comprises 14 residues. Trimming took 3 bases from V and 5 from J; bases not matched to a gene: 4. The CDR3 is CASSFSAGNNEQFF. The DNA of the CDR3 is TGTGCCAGCAGTTTCTCAGCGGGAAACAATGAGCAGTTCTTC. The whole variable domain, filled in from reference TRBV28 and TRBJ2-1, reads DVKVTQSSRYLVKRTGEKVFLECVQDMDHENMFWYRQDPGLGLRLIYFSYDVKMKEKGDIPEGYSVSREKKERFSLILESASTNQTSMYLCASSFSAGNNEQFFGPGTRLTVL.

The V gene is TRBV5-1, the J gene TRBJ1-5; tentative D call: TRBD1 (6 bases). V lost 0 bases, J lost 1 base, and 8 bases lay in between. Germline-derived CDR1 and CDR2 are SGHRS and YFSETQ. The CDR3 spans 15 residues. CDR3 sequence: CASSLARGSNQPQHF. The CDR3 DNA sequence: TGCGCCAGCAGCTTGGCCAGGGGAAGCAATCAGCCCCAGCATTTT. Drawing the rest from reference TRBV5-1 and TRBJ1-5, the complete variable domain is KAGVTQTPRYLIKTRGQQVTLSCSPISGHRSVSWYQQTPGQGLQFLFEYFSETQRNKGNFPGRFSGRQFSNSRSEMNVSTLELGDSALYLCASSLARGSNQPQHFGDGTRLSIL.

This chain joins TRBV27 and TRBJ1-2; D gene uncertain. The CDR3 consists of 13 residues. The ends were cut back, 9 bases at V and 0 bases at J, with 11 bases in the middle. Germline V lookup: CDR1 MNHEY, CDR2 SMNVEV (reference sequence). The CDR3 is CASSGRANYGYTF. The CDR3 DNA sequence: TGTGCCAGTTCCGGGAGAGCTAACTATGGCTACACCTTC.

This clone has a single count. The chain recombines TRBV6-1 with TRBJ1-2; 11 bases map to TRBD1. The V and J ends lost 0 bases and 2 bases, in that order; junction bases with no gene match: 5. Germline V gene sequence: CDR1 MNHNS, CDR2 SASEGT. The CDR3 sequence is 17 residues long. CDR3 residues: CASSEAGTGGRNYGYTF. CDR3 nucleotide sequence: TGTGCCAGCAGTGAAGCCGGGACAGGGGGAAGAAACTATGGCTACACCTTC.

In its sample, this clone was seen once. The J gene is TRBJ1-4, the V gene TRBV19; tentative D call: TRBD1 (6 bases). CDR3 length equals 14 residues. V shed 10 bases and J shed 7 bases, with 19 bases lying between them. Germline values: CDR1 LNHDA, CDR2 SQIVND (reference sequence). CDR3 residues: CATQMTGGIEKLFF. The CDR3 coding sequence is TGTGCCACCCAAATGACAGGCGGGATTGAAAAACTGTTTTTT.

The rearrangement joins TRBV4-3 to TRBJ2-6; D is unresolved. Germline CDR1 is LGHNA and CDR2 is YSLEER. The V gene lost 0 bases and the J gene lost 0 bases, with 6 bases spanning the gap. The CDR3 runs to 16 residues. CDR3 region: CASSQDGTSGANVLTF. In DNA form, the CDR3 reads TGCGCCAGCAGCCAAGATGGAACCTCTGGGGCCAACGTCCTGACTTTC.